These 21 T cell receptor beta chains were all obtained from the same sample, sequenced in a study of early T cells in non-severe SARS-CoV-2 infection. One entry per CDR3 protein, called by TCRdb with MiXCR from the 5' RACE reads. Of tens of thousands of distinct CDR3 sequences listed, about 5.2% are singletons. This sample comprised whole blood, obtained at baseline. These receptors all stem from an adult who was a healthcare worker with PCR-confirmed SARS-CoV-2 infection or an uninfected control (not recorded which).

This clonotype occurred many times. This chain joins TRBV20-1 and TRBJ1-2; D ambiguous. The germline CDR1 and CDR2 sequences are DFQATT and SNEGSKA (reference sequence). Trimming shortened V by 3 bases and J by 5 bases, and 7 bases separated the two germline ends. There are 11 residues in the CDR3. The CDR3 sequence: CSASAGYGYTF. CDR3 coding DNA: TGCAGTGCTAGTGCAGGTTATGGCTACACCTTC.

Notes on this clonotype: A much larger clone lies a single base off, so this may be a read error. The gene calls are TRBV11-3 and TRBJ2-3, with 10 positions matching TRBD2. CDR3 length: 16 amino acids. V trimming: 8 bases; J trimming: 0 bases; junction bases outside the gene matches: 8. Germline CDR1 is SGHNT and CDR2 is YENEEA. In nucleotides, the CDR3 is TGTGCCAGCTCGAGACTAGCGGGCTCTAGCACAGATACGCAGTATTTT. This codes for CASSRLAGSSTDTQYF.

This clonotype was seen repeatedly, ten times or more. The rearrangement uses TRBV7-6 and TRBJ2-3; 11 bases map to TRBD2. This CDR3 is built from 15 residues. J gave up 4 bases and V 4 bases, and 4 bases lay outside the gene matches. Germline-derived CDR1 and CDR2 are SGHVS and FNYEAQ. The CDR3 is CASSSHSGRADTQYF. CDR3 bases: TGTGCCAGCAGCTCCCATAGCGGGAGGGCAGATACGCAGTATTTT. Full variable domain (rest looked up from reference TRBV7-6 and TRBJ2-3): GAGVSQSPRYKVTKRGQDVALRCDPISGHVSLYWYRQALGQGPEFLTYFNYEAQQDKSGLPNDRFSAERPEGSISTLTIQRTEQRDSAMYRCASSSHSGRADTQYFGPGTRLTVL.

This clonotype was seen at least ten times. The chain recombines TRBV20-1 with TRBJ2-1, with TRBD2 matching over 16 bases. This CDR3 is 17 amino acids long. Unmatched junction bases numbered 7, after V lost 6 bases and J lost 2 bases. Germline V gene sequence: CDR1 DFQATT, CDR2 SNEGSKA (reference sequence). CDR3: CSAVGTSGREAYNEQFF. The CDR3 coding sequence is TGCAGTGCCGTTGGGACTAGCGGGAGGGAGGCCTACAATGAGCAGTTCTTC.

This clonotype was detected ten times or more. The genes are TRBV6-6 and TRBJ1-6; a weak D match, TRBD1 (5 bases). V was shortened by 5 bases and J by 2 bases, with 10 bases between the two germline ends. Germline V gene sequence: CDR1 MNHNY, CDR2 SVGAGI (reference sequence). The CDR3 consists of 15 residues. The CDR3 sequence: CASSDGTAYNSPLHF. The CDR3 DNA reads as TGTGCCAGCAGTGATGGGACGGCCTATAATTCACCCCTCCACTTT.

The V and J genes are TRBV27 and TRBJ1-2, with 8 bases that match TRBD1. From germline, CDR1 is MNHEY and CDR2 SMNVEV (reference sequence). The J segment lost 2 bases and the V segment lost 6 bases, leaving 5 bases of the junction unmatched. The CDR3 sequence is 14 residues long. CDR3 nucleotide sequence: TGTGCCAGCAGACTCCGACAGGGGAACTATGGCTACACCTTC. It yields the protein CASRLRQGNYGYTF.

The chain is built from TRBV7-2 and TRBJ2-5, with 10 bases fitting TRBD2. Germline V gives CDR1 SGHTA, CDR2 FQGNSA. Unmatched junction bases numbered 1, after V lost 0 bases and J lost 0 bases. This CDR3 spans 16 amino acids. The CDR3 nucleotides are TGTGCCAGCAGCTTAGCTAGCGGGAGGTACCAAGAGACCCAGTACTTC. This codes for CASSLASGRYQETQYF. The variable domain in full, with the rest retrieved from reference TRBV7-2 and TRBJ2-5, is GAGVSQSPSNKVTEKGKDVELRCDPISGHTALYWYRQSLGQGLEFLIYFQGNSAPDKSGLPSDRFSAERTGGSVSTLTIQRTQQEDSAVYLCASSLASGRYQETQYFGPGTRLLVL.

This clonotype was seen repeatedly, ten times or more. The rearrangement uses TRBV11-2 and TRBJ2-5; no clear D gene. CDR1 SGHAT and CDR2 FQNNGV come from the germline V gene. This CDR3 has 14 residues. Trimming removed 0 bases from V and 5 bases from J, with 10 bases in between. Written as DNA, the CDR3 is TGTGCCAGCAGCTTAGATCGGCCACCGGAGACCCAGTACTTC. This codes for CASSLDRPPETQYF.

The V gene is TRBV6-2 or TRBV6-3, the J gene TRBJ1-1; no definite D call. CDR3 length: 12 amino acids. The V gene's germline CDR1 is MNHEY and CDR2 SVGEGT. V shed 2 bases and J shed 4 bases, with 5 bases lying between them. CDR3 in DNA: TGTGCCAGCAGTTACCACAGCACTGAAGCTTTCTTT. This gives the protein CASSYHSTEAFF.

This clonotype was found many times. This rearrangement joins TRBV5-6 to TRBJ2-1; D is perhaps TRBD1 (5 bases). The V end was cut by 0 bases, the J end by 6 bases, with 16 bases between. This CDR3 has 16 residues. CDR1 and CDR2 (germline): SGHDT, YYEEEE. CDR3 residues: CASSLGGSLVGNEQFF. The CDR3 nucleotides read TGTGCCAGCAGCTTGGGGGGCAGCCTGGTCGGCAATGAGCAGTTCTTC.

The sample holds many counts of this clonotype. This sequence joins TRBV12-3 or TRBV12-4 and TRBJ1-1; TRBD1 might be the D (6 bases). The CDR3 runs 13 residues. Trimming removed 4 bases from V and 1 base from J, with 7 bases in between. CDR3: CASSSTGNTEAFF. Written as DNA, the CDR3 is TGTGCCAGCAGTTCGACAGGGAACACTGAAGCTTTCTTT.

At least ten counts were recorded for this clonotype. This chain links TRBV11-1 with TRBJ2-3; 7 bases fit TRBD2. Losses at the gene ends were 1 base for V and 2 bases for J; bases not matched to a gene: 6. Looked up from germline, CDR1 is SGHAT and CDR2 is FQDESV (reference sequence). The CDR3 totals 16 residues. The CDR3 sequence is CASSLDGGSHTDTQYF. The CDR3 coding sequence is TGTGCCAGCAGCTTAGACGGCGGGAGCCACACAGATACGCAGTATTTT.

This clonotype was seen only a few times. The rearrangement uses TRBV11-2 and TRBJ2-7; D not resolved. The CDR3 extends over 17 amino acids. Germline-derived CDR1 and CDR2 are SGHAT and FQNNGV. V was trimmed by 0 bases and J by 3 bases, leaving 18 bases between them. As DNA, the CDR3 is TGTGCCAGCAGCTTAGACCTGGGAACTTTGTCACGCTACGAGCAGTACTTC. This codes for CASSLDLGTLSRYEQYF.

For the CDR3, the DNA is TGTGCCAGCAGTTCTTTGACAGGGGTCAATCAGCCCCAGCATTTT. This encodes CASSSLTGVNQPQHF. The chain is built from TRBV28 and TRBJ1-5; 8 bases map to TRBD1. V lost 4 bases and J lost 3; bases outside the gene matches: 5. The CDR3 is 15 amino acids. CDR1 and CDR2 from the germline V gene are MDHEN and SYDVKM.

This clonotype was recorded many times. The chain links TRBV5-6 to TRBJ1-2; D is possibly TRBD1 (5 bases). The V end lost 3 bases, the J end lost 5 bases, and 11 bases lay between the germline ends. CDR1 is SGHDT, CDR2 YYEEEE, per germline. This CDR3 is built from 13 residues. The DNA for the CDR3 is TGTGCCAGCAGCTCCTTTGACAGATATGGCTACACCTTC. Protein: CASSSFDRYGYTF. Looking up the rest from reference TRBV5-6 and TRBJ1-2 gives the full variable domain: DAGVTQSPTHLIKTRGQQVTLRCSPKSGHDTVSWYQQALGQGPQFIFQYYEEEERQRGNFPDRFSGHQFPNYSSELNVNALLLGDSALYLCASSSFDRYGYTFGSGTRLTVV.

Comment on this clonotype: This may stem from a read error, because a much larger clone lies one nucleotide away. V usage is TRBV7-2 and J usage is TRBJ2-1, with a weak D call TRBD2 (5 bases). Germline V gene data show CDR1 as SGHTA and CDR2 as FQGNSA. The CDR3 runs 15 residues. CDR3: CASSWTGEPYNAQFF. CDR3 bases: TGTGCCAGCAGCTGGACCGGGGAGCCCTACAATGCGCAGTTCTTC.

This clonotype was observed at least ten times. The chain uses TRBV20-1 and TRBJ2-1; no clear D gene. The germline V gene has CDR1 DFQATT and CDR2 SNEGSKA (reference sequence). The CDR3 contains 13 residues. V was trimmed by 5 bases and J by 8 bases, leaving 16 bases between them. The CDR3: CSADLYSADEQFF. CDR3 nucleotides: TGCAGTGCTGACCTATATTCAGCCGATGAGCAGTTCTTC.

This clonotype was counted between two and nine times. The chain uses TRBV27 and TRBJ2-7; 13 nucleotides align to TRBD2. Trimming at V came to 5 bases and at J to 3 bases, leaving 16 bases not matched to a gene. Germline CDR1 is MNHEY and CDR2 is SMNVEV (reference sequence). The CDR3 totals 19 residues. The CDR3 loop is CASSPRQASGTSGIYEQYF. CDR3 coding DNA: TGTGCCAGCAGTCCCCGACAGGCCTCCGGGACTAGCGGGATCTACGAGCAGTACTTC.

This clonotype was seen at least ten times. The chain recombines TRBV6-2 or TRBV6-3 with TRBJ1-1; possibly TRBD1 for D (5 bases). CDR1 MNHEY and CDR2 SVGEGT come from the germline V gene. The CDR3 extends over 12 amino acids. Trimming took 10 bases from V and 7 from J, leaving 16 bases between them. The CDR3 loop reads CATTWAGGEAFF. The CDR3 coding sequence is TGTGCCACCACATGGGCTGGGGGTGAAGCTTTCTTT.

This clonotype was seen ten or more times. The chain combines TRBV10-3 with TRBJ2-3; D is unresolved. Germline V gene lookup returns CDR1 ENHRY and CDR2 SYGVKD. CDR3 length: 15 residues. Between the trimmed V and J ends, which lost 8 bases and 3 bases, there was a span of 18 bases. The CDR3 coding sequence is TGTGCCATCTCCCCTTATGAACAAGGAACAGATACGCAGTATTTT. This sequence encodes CAISPYEQGTDTQYF.

The sample holds many counts of this clonotype. This rearrangement joins TRBV6-1 to TRBJ1-5, with a tentative D call TRBD1 (5 bases). Trimming removed 8 bases at V and 9 bases at J, with 17 bases between. Germline-derived CDR1 and CDR2 are MNHNS and SASEGT. The CDR3 is made up of 13 amino acids. The chain's CDR3 is CASGSRTGRPQHF. CDR3 nucleotides: TGTGCCAGCGGCTCCCGCACGGGACGGCCCCAGCATTTT.